The sequence of this TCR beta chain was determined in a study of Tregs in tolerant kidney transplant recipients. The data were produced by immunoSEQ multiplex PCR, yet TCRdb's version contains in-frame clones alone and is incomplete. The sample shows around 50,000 clones, about 86% of them seen only once. Points from the study as a whole: Expanding Tregs on activated donor B cells appeared to best identify donor-specific TCRbeta clones. No direct test of biological reproducibility was done here.

This clone was found once. Its specificity is unknown. Unstimulated regulatory T cells (CD4+CD25+CD127-), CD4+CD25- non-regulatory cells, CD4 and CD8 cells were FACS-sorted from thawed PBMCs. This CDR3 contains 17 residues. The V and J ends lost 1 base and 2 bases respectively, with 14 bases between them. CDR1 and CDR2 from the germline V gene are MGHRA and YSYEKL. The chain has TRBV4-1 and TRBJ1-4, with D possibly TRBD1 on 5 matching bases. Sequenced input: CD4+ T cells from blood. This TCR was sampled from a human donor in good health. The CDR3 coding sequence is TGCGCCAGCAGCCAAGGGTCAGGGAGATTCACTAATGAAAAACTGTTTTTT. As protein: CASSQGSGRFTNEKLFF.